This T cell receptor (beta chain) was sequenced during a study of technical replicates of blood from a handful of donors. The assay was immunoSEQ multiplex PCR, and TCRdb's table has in-frame clones only and misses some. The data show under 65,000 clones, roughly 95% seen once. Trimming removed 10 bases from V and 10 bases from J, with 15 bases in between. The germline gives CDR1 MDHEN, CDR2 SYDVKM. This CDR3 contains 11 residues. The sequence derives from a human donor in good health. The material sequenced was T cells isolated from PBMCs. This rearrangement joins TRBV28 to TRBJ2-3, with a possible D match to TRBD2 (6 bases). Written as DNA, the CDR3 is TGTGCCACCGAGGACGGGAGTCCGCAGTATTTT. Amino acids: CATEDGSPQYF.